This T cell receptor (beta chain) was found in a study of blood T cell repertoires in COVID-19. Produced via immunoSEQ multiplex PCR; TCRdb's table is partial and in-frame only. The sample lists roughly 200,000 clones, around 83% occurring once. The CDR3 totals 14 residues. Germline values: CDR1 LGHDT, CDR2 YNNKEL (reference sequence). Trimming removed 1 base from V and 5 bases from J; junction bases left unmatched: 3. Sequenced input: peripheral blood. The chain is built from TRBV3-1 (or the pseudogene TRBV3-2) and TRBJ2-3, with 7 nucleotides matching TRBD1. The sequence derives from a woman aged 25-40 years with active or convalescent COVID-19. The CDR3 loop reads CASSQGTGVDTQYF. The CDR3 DNA sequence: TGTGCCAGCAGCCAAGGGACAGGAGTAGATACGCAGTATTTT.